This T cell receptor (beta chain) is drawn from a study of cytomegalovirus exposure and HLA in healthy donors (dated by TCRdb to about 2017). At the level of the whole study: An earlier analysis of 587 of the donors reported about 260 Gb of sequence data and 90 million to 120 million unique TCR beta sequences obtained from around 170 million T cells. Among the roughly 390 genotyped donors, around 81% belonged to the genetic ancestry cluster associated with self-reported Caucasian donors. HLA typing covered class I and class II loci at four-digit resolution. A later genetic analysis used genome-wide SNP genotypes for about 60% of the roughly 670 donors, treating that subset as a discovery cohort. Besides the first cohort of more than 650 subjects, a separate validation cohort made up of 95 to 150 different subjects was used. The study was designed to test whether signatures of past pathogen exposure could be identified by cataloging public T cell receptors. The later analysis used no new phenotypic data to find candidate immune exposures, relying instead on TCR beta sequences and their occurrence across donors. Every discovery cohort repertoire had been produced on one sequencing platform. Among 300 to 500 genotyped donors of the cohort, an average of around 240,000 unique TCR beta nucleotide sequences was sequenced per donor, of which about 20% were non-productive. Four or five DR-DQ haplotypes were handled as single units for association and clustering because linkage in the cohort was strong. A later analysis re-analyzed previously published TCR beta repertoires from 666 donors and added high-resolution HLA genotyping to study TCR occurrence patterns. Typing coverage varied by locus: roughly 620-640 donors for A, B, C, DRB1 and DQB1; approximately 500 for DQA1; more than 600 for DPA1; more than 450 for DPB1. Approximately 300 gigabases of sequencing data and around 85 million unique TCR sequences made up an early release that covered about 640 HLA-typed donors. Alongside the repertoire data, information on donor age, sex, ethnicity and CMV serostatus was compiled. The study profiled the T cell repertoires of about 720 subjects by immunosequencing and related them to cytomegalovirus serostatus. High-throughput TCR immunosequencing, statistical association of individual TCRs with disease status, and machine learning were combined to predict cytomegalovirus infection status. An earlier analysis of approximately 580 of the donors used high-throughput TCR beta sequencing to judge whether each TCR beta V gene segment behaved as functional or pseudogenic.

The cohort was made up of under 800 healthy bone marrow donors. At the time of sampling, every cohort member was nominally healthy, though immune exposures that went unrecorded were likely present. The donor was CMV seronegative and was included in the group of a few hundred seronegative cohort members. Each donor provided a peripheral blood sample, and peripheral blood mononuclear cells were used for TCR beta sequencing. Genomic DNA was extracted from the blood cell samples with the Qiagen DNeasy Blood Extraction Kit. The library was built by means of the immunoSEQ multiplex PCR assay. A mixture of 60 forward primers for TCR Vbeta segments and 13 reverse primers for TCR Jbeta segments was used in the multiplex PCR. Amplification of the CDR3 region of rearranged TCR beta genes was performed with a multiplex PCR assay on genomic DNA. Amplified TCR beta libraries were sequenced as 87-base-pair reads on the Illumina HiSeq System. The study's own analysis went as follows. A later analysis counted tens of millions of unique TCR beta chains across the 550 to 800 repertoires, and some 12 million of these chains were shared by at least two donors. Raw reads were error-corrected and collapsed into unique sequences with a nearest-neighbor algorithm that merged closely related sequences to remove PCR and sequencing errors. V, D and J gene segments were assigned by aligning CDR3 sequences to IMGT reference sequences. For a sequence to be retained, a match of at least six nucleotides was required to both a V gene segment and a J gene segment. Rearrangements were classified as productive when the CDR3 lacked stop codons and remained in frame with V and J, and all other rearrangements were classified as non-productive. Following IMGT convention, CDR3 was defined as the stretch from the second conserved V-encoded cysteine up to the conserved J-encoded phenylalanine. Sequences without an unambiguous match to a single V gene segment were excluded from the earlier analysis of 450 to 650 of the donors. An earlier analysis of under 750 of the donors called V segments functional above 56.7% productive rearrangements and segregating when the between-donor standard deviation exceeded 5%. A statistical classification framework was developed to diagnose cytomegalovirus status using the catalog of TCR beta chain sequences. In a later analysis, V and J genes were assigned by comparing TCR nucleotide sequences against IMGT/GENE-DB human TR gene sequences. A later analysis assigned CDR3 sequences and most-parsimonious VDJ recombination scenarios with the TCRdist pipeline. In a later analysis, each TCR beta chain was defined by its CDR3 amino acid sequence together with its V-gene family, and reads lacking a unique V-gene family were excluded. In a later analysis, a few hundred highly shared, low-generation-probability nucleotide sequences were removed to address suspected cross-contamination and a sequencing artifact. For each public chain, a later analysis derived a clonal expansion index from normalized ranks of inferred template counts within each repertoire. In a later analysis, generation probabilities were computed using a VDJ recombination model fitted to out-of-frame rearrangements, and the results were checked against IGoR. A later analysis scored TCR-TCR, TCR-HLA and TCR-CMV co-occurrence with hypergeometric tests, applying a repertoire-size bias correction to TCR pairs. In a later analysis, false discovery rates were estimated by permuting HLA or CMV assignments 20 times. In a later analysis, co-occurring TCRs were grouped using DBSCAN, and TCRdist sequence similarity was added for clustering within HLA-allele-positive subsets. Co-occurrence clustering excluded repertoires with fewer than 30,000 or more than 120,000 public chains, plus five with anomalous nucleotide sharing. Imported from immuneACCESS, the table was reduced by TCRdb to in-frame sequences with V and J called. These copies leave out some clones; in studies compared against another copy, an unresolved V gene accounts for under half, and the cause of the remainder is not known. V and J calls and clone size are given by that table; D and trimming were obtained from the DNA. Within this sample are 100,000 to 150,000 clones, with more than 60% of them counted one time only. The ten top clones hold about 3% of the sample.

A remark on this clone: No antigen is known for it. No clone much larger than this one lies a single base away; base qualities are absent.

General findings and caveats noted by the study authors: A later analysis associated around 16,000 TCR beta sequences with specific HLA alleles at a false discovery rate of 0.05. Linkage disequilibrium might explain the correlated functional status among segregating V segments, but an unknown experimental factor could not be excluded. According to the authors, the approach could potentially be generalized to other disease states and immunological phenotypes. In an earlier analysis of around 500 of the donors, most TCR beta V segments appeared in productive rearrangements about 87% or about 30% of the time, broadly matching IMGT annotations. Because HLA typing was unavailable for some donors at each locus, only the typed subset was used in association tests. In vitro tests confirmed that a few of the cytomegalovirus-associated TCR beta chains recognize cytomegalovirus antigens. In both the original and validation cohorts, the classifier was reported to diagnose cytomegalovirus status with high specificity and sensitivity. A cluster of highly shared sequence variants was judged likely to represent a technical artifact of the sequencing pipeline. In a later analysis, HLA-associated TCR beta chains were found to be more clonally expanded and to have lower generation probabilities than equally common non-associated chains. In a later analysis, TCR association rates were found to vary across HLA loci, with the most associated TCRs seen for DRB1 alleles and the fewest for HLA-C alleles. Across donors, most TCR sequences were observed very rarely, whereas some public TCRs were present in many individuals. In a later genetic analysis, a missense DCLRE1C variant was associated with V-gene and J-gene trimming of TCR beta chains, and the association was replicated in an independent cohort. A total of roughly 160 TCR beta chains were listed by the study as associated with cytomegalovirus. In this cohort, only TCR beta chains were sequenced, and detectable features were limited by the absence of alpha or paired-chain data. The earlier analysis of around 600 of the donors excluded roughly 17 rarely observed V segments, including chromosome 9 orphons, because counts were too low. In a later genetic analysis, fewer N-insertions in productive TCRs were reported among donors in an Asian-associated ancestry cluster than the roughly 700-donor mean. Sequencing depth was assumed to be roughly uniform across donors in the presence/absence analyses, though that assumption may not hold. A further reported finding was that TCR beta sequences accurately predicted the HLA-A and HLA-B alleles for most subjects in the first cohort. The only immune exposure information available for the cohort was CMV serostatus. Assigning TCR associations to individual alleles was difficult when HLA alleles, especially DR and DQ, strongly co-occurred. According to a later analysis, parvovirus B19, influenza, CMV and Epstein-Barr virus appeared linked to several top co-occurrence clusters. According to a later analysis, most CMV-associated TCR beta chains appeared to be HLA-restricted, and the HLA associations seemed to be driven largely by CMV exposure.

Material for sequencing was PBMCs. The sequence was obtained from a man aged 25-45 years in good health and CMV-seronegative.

The base sequence is TGTGCCAGCAGCTCCGGAGGGGAATTAGAAGCTTTCTTT. Its amino acids are CASSSGGELEAFF. The chain is assembled from TRBV5-4 and TRBJ1-1; a weak D assignment points to TRBD1 (5 bases agree). Between the V and J ends, shortened by 3 bases and 8 bases respectively, the junction contains 14 bases. From the cysteine through the phenylalanine, the CDR3 covers 13 amino acids. Just CDR3 DNA is preserved here, 39 bases in frame from base 1. The germline V gene (reference sequence) gives CDR1 as SGHNT and CDR2 as YYREEE.